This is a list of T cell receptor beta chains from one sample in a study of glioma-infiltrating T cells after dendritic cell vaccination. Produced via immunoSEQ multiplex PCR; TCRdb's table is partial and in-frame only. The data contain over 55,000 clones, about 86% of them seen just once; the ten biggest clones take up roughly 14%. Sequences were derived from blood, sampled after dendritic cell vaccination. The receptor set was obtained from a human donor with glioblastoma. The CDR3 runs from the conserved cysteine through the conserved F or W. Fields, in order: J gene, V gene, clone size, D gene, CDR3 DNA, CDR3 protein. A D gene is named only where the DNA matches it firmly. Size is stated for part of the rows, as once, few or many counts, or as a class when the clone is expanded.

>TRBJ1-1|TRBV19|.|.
TGTGCCAGCCGGGGCGGGGCAATGAACACTGAAGCTTTCTTT
CASRGGAMNTEAFF
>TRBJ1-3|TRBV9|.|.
TGTGCCAGCAGCGTTTCTTCTGAGGGGAGGGGAAGAGGAAACACCATATATTTT
CASSVSSEGRGRGNTIYF
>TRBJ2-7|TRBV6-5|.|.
TGTGCCAGCAGCCGAATCGGACAACGGGCCTACGAGCAGTACTTC
CASSRIGQRAYEQYF
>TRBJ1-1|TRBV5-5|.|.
TGTGCCAGCAGCTTGTTGGGGAGGAACACTGAAGCTTTCTTT
CASSLLGRNTEAFF
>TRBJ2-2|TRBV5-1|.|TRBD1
TGCGCCAGCAGCTTGACCGGACAGGAGTTCACCGGGGAGCTGTTTTTT
CASSLTGQEFTGELFF
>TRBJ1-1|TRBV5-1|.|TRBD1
TGCGCCAGCAGCTTACAGGGGTCCAGAATGAACACTGAAGCTTTCTTT
CASSLQGSRMNTEAFF
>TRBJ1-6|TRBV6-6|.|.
TGTGCCAGCGCGACCCGGGGTTATAATTCACCCCTCCACTTT
CASATRGYNSPLHF
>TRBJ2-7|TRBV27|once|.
TGTGCCAGCAGTTTAGGGGCAGGGCGCTACGAGCAGTACTTC
CASSLGAGRYEQYF
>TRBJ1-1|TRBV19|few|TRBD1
TGTGCCAGTACTCTGCTATCACAGGGGGACATGAACACTGAAGCTTTCTTT
CASTLLSQGDMNTEAFF
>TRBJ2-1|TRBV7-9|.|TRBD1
TGTGCCAGCAGCTCGAGGGCCGGGACAGGGGTTTACAATGAGCAGTTCTTC
CASSSRAGTGVYNEQFF
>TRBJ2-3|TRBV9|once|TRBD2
TGTGCCAGCAGCGAGAGCGGGGGGGGCCGGAATACGCAGTATTTT
CASSESGGGRNTQYF
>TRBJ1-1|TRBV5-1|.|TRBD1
TGCGCCAGCAGCTTGTTCCCCGGACAGGGCTACACTGAAGCTTTCTTT
CASSLFPGQGYTEAFF
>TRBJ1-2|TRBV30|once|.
TGTGCCTGGACCCGCCCTCAGAATACTAACTATGGCTACACCTTC
CAWTRPQNTNYGYTF
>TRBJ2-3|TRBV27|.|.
TGTGCCAGCAGTCATAGCACAGATACGCAGTATTTT
CASSHSTDTQYF
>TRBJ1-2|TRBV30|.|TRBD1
TGTGCCCTTGAGCAGGGGGCGGGTGGCTACACCTTC
CALEQGAGGYTF
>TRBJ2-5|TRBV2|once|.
TGTGCCAGCCGTCGGGACTACCAAGAGACCCAGTACTTC
CASRRDYQETQYF
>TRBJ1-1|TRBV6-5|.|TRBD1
TGTGCCAGCAGTTATCCGGACAGGGGGCGGGGTGCTTTCTTT
CASSYPDRGRGAFF
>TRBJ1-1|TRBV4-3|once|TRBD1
TGCGCCAGCAGCCAAGATCCGGGACAGGGCGAAGCTTTCTTT
CASSQDPGQGEAFF
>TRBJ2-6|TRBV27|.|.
TGTGCCAGCGGGTGGGGGGCTGGGGCCAACGTCCTGACTTTC
CASGWGAGANVLTF
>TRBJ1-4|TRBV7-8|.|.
TGTGCCAGCCATGATACGGGGTATTCGGGTGAAAAACTGTTTTTT
CASHDTGYSGEKLFF
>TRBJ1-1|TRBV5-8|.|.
TGTGCCAGCAGCTCCAGGCAAAACTCTGAAGCTTTCTTT
CASSSRQNSEAFF
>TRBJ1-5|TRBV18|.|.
TGTGCCAGCTCCCTAAGAGGGCCCCAGCATTTT
CASSLRGPQHF